Detailed here is one TCR beta chain. CDR1 is SGDLS, CDR2 YYNGEE, per germline. The CDR3 extends over 18 amino acids. V was clipped by 4 bases and J by 4 bases, with 26 bases between them. This entry comes from a study of OX40 agonist ivuxolimab in advanced cancers. The data were produced by immunoSEQ multiplex PCR, yet TCRdb's version contains in-frame clones alone and is incomplete. The sample yields about 60,000 clones, more than 75% seen once. This specimen consisted of CD4+ or CD8+ T cells sorted from blood, obtained in a trial of the OX40 agonist ivuxolimab. The source is an adult with an advanced solid tumor such as melanoma, head and neck, liver or kidney cancer. The genes are TRBV9 and TRBJ2-5; the D is unclear. DNA of the CDR3: TGTGCCAGCAGCCCCCGTTTAGGTACTGCAAACACGAGAGAGACCCAGTACTTC. Its protein is CASSPRLGTANTRETQYF.